The entry below describes one TCR beta chain. The data were obtained in a study of PD-L1 blockade in urothelial cancer. As to time point: pretreatment peripheral blood. Per patient, between 1 and 8 samples were collected at pretreatment and on-treatment time points. J lost 2 bases, V lost 2 bases, and 2 bases had no gene match. CDR3 length: 15 amino acids. The germline gives CDR1 LNHNV, CDR2 YYDKDF (reference sequence). The data were produced by immunoSEQ multiplex PCR, yet TCRdb's version contains in-frame clones alone and is incomplete. The data hold 70,000 to 80,000 clones, with around 85% observed a single time.

This chain uses TRBV15 with TRBJ2-7; 11 bases line up with TRBD1. Sequencing was performed on PBMCs, taken around atezolizumab (anti-PD-L1) treatment. This TCR derives from a man in his forties with urothelial cancer. The CDR3 nucleotides read TGTGCCACCAGCAGACCGGGACAGGGGGCCTACGAGCAGTACTTC. Its protein is CATSRPGQGAYEQYF. The full variable domain, with the rest looked up from reference TRBV15 and TRBJ2-7, is DAMVIQNPRYQVTQFGKPVTLSCSQTLNHNVMYWYQQKSSQAPKLLFHYYDKDFNNEADTPDNFQSRRPNTSFCFLDIRSPGLGDTAMYLCATSRPGQGAYEQYFGPGTRLTVT.